This TCR beta chain was recorded in a study of cytomegalovirus exposure and HLA in healthy donors listed by TCRdb under 2017. Study-wide context: An earlier analysis of approximately 550 of the donors reported approximately 270 Gb of sequence data and 117 million unique TCR beta sequences from about 200 million T cells. The study used immunosequencing to profile the T cell repertoires of approximately 650 subjects and linked those repertoires to cytomegalovirus serostatus. All discovery cohort repertoires had been generated on a single sequencing platform. The study aimed to test whether cataloging public T cell receptors could reveal signatures of past pathogen exposure. To study patterns of TCR occurrence, a later analysis re-analyzed previously published TCR beta repertoires from 666 donors and added high-resolution HLA genotyping. In a later genetic analysis, genome-wide SNP genotypes for 398 of the 666 donors were used, and that subset was treated as a discovery cohort. An earlier analysis of around 540 of the donors applied high-throughput TCR beta sequencing to assess whether each TCR beta V gene segment acted as functional or pseudogenic. Both class I and class II loci were covered by HLA typing, at four-digit resolution. Of the roughly 410 genotyped donors, 80% to 90% were placed in the genetic ancestry cluster associated with self-reported Caucasian donors. Alongside the repertoire data, information on donor age, sex, ethnicity and CMV serostatus was compiled. A separate validation cohort of about 110 different subjects was used in addition to the approximately 670-subject first cohort. The number of donors typed differed by locus, with about 629-630 for A, B, C, DRB1 and DQB1, more than 500 for DQA1, 600 to 610 for DPA1, and under 490 for DPB1. On average, around 240,000 unique TCR beta nucleotide sequences were sequenced per donor among fewer than 500 genotyped donors of the cohort, with roughly 20% of those sequences being non-productive. About five DR-DQ haplotypes were handled as single units for association and clustering, since linkage in the cohort was strong. Rather than using new phenotypic data, the later analysis identified candidate immune exposures from TCR beta sequences and from how often those sequences occurred across donors. To predict cytomegalovirus infection status, the study combined high-throughput TCR immunosequencing, statistical association of individual TCRs with disease status, and machine learning. An early release that covered roughly 600 HLA-typed donors contained around 330 gigabases of sequencing data and 85 million to 100 million unique TCR sequences. Overall study results and their limits: Correlated functional status among segregating V segments might be attributable to linkage disequilibrium, but an unknown experimental factor could not be ruled out. The sequencing pipeline was judged likely to have produced a cluster of highly shared sequence variants as a technical artifact. A later analysis found that TCR association rates varied across HLA loci, with DRB1 alleles showing the most associated TCRs and HLA-C alleles the fewest. A later analysis associated about 17,000 TCR beta sequences with specific HLA alleles at a false discovery rate of 0.05. According to a later analysis, most CMV-associated TCR beta chains appeared to be HLA-restricted, and the HLA associations seemed to be driven largely by CMV exposure. Assigning TCR associations to individual alleles was difficult when HLA alleles, especially DR and DQ, strongly co-occurred. Because some donors lacked HLA typing at each locus, the association tests relied only on the typed subset. The classifier was reported to diagnose cytomegalovirus status with high specificity and sensitivity in both the original cohort and the validation cohort. A total of about 150 TCR beta chains were listed by the study as associated with cytomegalovirus. Roughly uniform sequencing depth across donors was assumed in presence/absence analyses, although this assumption may not hold. CMV serostatus was the only immune exposure information available for the cohort. Because counts were too low, roughly 16 rarely observed V segments, including chromosome 9 orphons, were left out of the earlier analysis of some 640 of the donors. A further reported finding was that TCR beta sequences accurately predicted the HLA-A and HLA-B alleles for most subjects in the first cohort. An association between a missense DCLRE1C variant and V-gene and J-gene trimming of TCR beta chains was found in a later genetic analysis and replicated in an independent cohort. Most TCR sequences were observed very rarely across donors, whereas some public TCRs were present in many individuals. Broadly in line with IMGT annotations, most TCR beta V segments showed up in productive rearrangements about 90% or about 30% of the time in an earlier analysis of several hundred of the donors. It was suggested by the authors that the approach could potentially be generalized to other disease states and immunological phenotypes. In a later genetic analysis, fewer N-insertions in productive TCRs were reported among donors in an Asian-associated ancestry cluster than the roughly 710-donor mean. According to a later analysis, parvovirus B19, influenza, CMV and Epstein-Barr virus appeared linked to several top co-occurrence clusters. Three of the identified cytomegalovirus-associated TCR beta chains were confirmed in vitro to be specific for cytomegalovirus antigens. This cohort had only TCR beta chains sequenced, and the lack of alpha or paired-chain data limited which features could be detected. The 87-base-pair reads could not distinguish some IMGT-functional V segments, including TRBV6-2 and TRBV6-3, so those segments were excluded. Compared with equally common non-associated chains, HLA-associated TCR beta chains in a later analysis were more clonally expanded and had lower generation probabilities.

The germline V gene encodes CDR1 MDHEN and CDR2 SYDVKM. The CDR3 starts with the cysteine, ends with the phenylalanine, and has 14 residues. Only the CDR3 region is kept as DNA, spanning 42 bases read in frame from base 1. Of note for this clone: No cognate antigen has been identified for it. Base quality data are lacking; no much larger clone is found one base away.

Libraries were prepared through the immunoSEQ multiplex PCR assay. For the multiplex PCR, a mixture combining 60 forward primers for TCR Vbeta segments and 13 reverse primers for TCR Jbeta segments was used. The CDR3 region of rearranged TCR beta genes was amplified from genomic DNA with a multiplex PCR assay. Amplified TCR beta libraries were sequenced as 87-base-pair reads on the Illumina HiSeq System. Per the source publication's procedure: Across the roughly 670 repertoires, a later analysis counted approximately 75 million unique TCR beta chains, about 10 million of which were shared by at least two donors. A nearest-neighbor algorithm error-corrected the raw reads and collapsed the reads into unique sequences, merging closely related sequences to remove PCR and sequencing errors. Alignment of CDR3 sequences to IMGT reference sequences was used to assign V, D and J gene segments. For a sequence to be retained, at least a six-nucleotide match to both a V gene segment and a J gene segment was required. Rearrangements were classified as productive when the CDR3 lacked stop codons and remained in frame with V and J, and all other rearrangements were classified as non-productive. Following IMGT convention, CDR3 was defined as the stretch from the second conserved V-encoded cysteine to the conserved J-encoded phenylalanine. The earlier analysis of 550 to 650 of the donors excluded any sequence lacking an unambiguous match to a single V gene segment. An earlier analysis of a few hundred of the donors called V segments functional above 56.7% productive rearrangements and segregating when the between-donor standard deviation exceeded 5%. To diagnose cytomegalovirus status from the catalog of TCR beta chain sequences, a statistical classification framework was built. In a later analysis, V and J genes were assigned by comparing TCR nucleotide sequences against IMGT/GENE-DB human TR gene sequences. A later analysis assigned CDR3 sequences and most-parsimonious VDJ recombination scenarios with the TCRdist pipeline. In a later analysis, each TCR beta chain was defined by its CDR3 amino acid sequence together with its V-gene family, and reads without a unique V-gene family were excluded. As a way to deal with suspected cross-contamination and a sequencing artifact, a later analysis dropped roughly 620 nucleotide sequences that were highly shared and had low generation probability. A later analysis calculated a clonal expansion index for each public chain from normalized within-repertoire ranks of inferred template counts. In a later analysis, generation probabilities were computed using a VDJ recombination model fitted to out-of-frame rearrangements, and the results were checked against IGoR. In a later analysis, TCR-TCR, TCR-HLA and TCR-CMV co-occurrence was scored with hypergeometric tests, and a repertoire-size bias correction was applied to TCR pairs. In a later analysis, false discovery rates were estimated by permuting HLA or CMV assignments 20 times. In a later analysis, co-occurring TCRs were grouped using DBSCAN, with TCRdist sequence similarity added in when clustering inside HLA-allele-positive subsets. Co-occurrence clustering excluded repertoires with fewer than 30,000 or more than 120,000 public chains, plus five with anomalous nucleotide sharing. TCRdb obtained this table from immuneACCESS and retained in-frame rearrangements with V and J assigned. These tables miss some clones; where compared with another copy, unresolved V genes account for less than half of the shortfall, and the remainder is unexplained. D and trimming were read from the DNA, whereas the V and J calls and clone size are those reported in that table. The table for this sample lists hundreds of thousands of clones; approximately 82% of them were counted only once. 0.63% of the sample is in the top ten clones.

The cohort was made up of around 720 healthy bone marrow donors. Cohort members were all nominally healthy when sampled, although unrecorded immune exposures were likely present. The donor tested CMV seronegative and was one of the 352 seronegative cohort members. Each donor provided a peripheral blood sample, and peripheral blood mononuclear cells were used for TCR beta sequencing. Genomic DNA extraction from the blood cell samples was performed with the Qiagen DNeasy Blood Extraction Kit. The clonotype comes from a man between 18 and 29 years old in good health and CMV-seronegative. Recombination linked TRBV28 to TRBJ2-5, with 7 bases matching TRBD1. TRBJ2-7 explains the end of the DNA better; the J call may be wrong. Sequenced input: PBMCs. At the DNA level, the sequence is TGTGCCAGCAGGACCGGGACAGCTAACTACGAGCAGTACTTC. It translates as CASRTGTANYEQYF.